This TCR beta chain was identified during a study of neurological immune-mediated disorders. Study-wide points: The study found no CDR3 amino acid sequences shared by expanded clones across subjects, suggesting private repertoires in all groups.

This clonotype was detected ten times or more. Its antigen is not known. The authors made cDNA by 5'RACE with 10-nucleotide random UMIs. TCRdb called the 5' RACE reads again in MiXCR, with one record for every CDR3 protein. The sample shows just under 20,000 distinct CDR3 sequences, 7.5% of them seen only once. The germline V and J ends were trimmed by 3 bases and 0 bases, with 16 bases remaining between them. Germline CDR1 SGHRS, CDR2 YFSETQ. This CDR3 region has 16 residues. Libraries from sorted cells used about 950,000 T cells (CD4+ or CD8+). J is TRBJ2-7 and V is TRBV5-1, with D possibly matching TRBD2 (6 bases). This TCR was sampled from a woman aged 25-40 years with HTLV-1-associated myelopathy (HAM/TSP). The sample consisted of CD8+ T cells from blood. The CDR3 sequence: CASSSKYEDYSYEQYF. The DNA of the CDR3 is TGCGCCAGCAGCTCTAAATACGAGGACTACTCCTACGAGCAGTACTTC.